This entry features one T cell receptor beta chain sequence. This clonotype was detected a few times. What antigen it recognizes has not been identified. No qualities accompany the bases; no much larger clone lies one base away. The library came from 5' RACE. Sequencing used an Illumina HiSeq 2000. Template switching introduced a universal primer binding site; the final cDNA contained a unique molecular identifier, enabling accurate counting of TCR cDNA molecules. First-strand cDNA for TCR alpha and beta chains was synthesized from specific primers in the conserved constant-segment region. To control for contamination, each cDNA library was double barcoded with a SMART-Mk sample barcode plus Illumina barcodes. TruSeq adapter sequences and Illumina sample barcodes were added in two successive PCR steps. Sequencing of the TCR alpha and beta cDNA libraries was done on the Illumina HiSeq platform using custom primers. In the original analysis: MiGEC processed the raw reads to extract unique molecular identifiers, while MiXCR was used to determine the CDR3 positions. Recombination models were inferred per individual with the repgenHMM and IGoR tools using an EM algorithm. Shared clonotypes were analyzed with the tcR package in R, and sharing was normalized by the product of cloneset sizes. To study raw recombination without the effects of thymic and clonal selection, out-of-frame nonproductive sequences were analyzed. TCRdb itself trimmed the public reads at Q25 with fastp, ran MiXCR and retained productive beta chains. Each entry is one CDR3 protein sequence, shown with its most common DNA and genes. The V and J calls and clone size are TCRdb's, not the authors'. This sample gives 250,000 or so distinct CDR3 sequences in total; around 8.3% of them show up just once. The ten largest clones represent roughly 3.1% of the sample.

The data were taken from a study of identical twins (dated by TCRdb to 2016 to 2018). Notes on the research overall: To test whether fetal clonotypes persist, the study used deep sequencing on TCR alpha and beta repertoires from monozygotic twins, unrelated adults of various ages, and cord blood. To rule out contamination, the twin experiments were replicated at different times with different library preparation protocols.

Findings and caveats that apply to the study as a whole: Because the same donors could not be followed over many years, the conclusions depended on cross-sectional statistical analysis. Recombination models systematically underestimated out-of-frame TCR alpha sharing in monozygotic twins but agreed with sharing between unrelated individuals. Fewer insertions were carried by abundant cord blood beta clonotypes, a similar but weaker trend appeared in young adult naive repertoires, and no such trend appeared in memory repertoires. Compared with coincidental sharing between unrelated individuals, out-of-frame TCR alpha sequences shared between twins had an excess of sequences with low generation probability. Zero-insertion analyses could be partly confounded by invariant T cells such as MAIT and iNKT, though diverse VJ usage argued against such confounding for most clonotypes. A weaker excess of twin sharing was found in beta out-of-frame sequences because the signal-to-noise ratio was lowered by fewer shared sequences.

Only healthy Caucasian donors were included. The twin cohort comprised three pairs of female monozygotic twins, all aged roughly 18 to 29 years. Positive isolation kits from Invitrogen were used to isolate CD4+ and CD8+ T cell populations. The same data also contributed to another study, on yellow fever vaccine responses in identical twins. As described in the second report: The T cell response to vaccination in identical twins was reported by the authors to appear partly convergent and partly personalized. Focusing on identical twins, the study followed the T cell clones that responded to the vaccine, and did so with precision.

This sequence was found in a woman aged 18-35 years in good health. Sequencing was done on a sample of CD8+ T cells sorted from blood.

In nucleotide form, the sequence is TGTGCCAGCGGGCTAGCGGATACCTACGAGCAGTACTTC. This codes for CASGLADTYEQYF. The chain employs TRBV7-6 and TRBJ2-7, with 7 bases matching TRBD2. From its cysteine to its phenylalanine, the CDR3 spans 13 amino acids. Only the CDR3 region is kept as DNA, spanning 39 bases read in frame from base 1. Germline trimming: 8 bases from V, 2 bases from J; junction bases outside gene matches: 6. CDR1 and CDR2, per the germline V gene, are SGHVS and FNYEAQ.